This TCR beta chain was retrieved from a study of T cells in Graves' hyperthyroidism and ophthalmopathy. Thyroid ultrasound and orbital computed tomography, with clinical symptoms and serum thyroxine and TRAb, informed diagnoses. The CDR3 totals 11 residues. CDR1 is DFQATT and CDR2 is SNEGSKA in the germline V gene (reference sequence). V dropped 3 bases and J dropped 5 bases, with 8 bases sitting between them. Amplified regions were TCR beta CDR3 sequences from RNA transcripts. TCR CDR3 underwent first-round RT-PCR with the HTBI primer set. MiXCR, run by TCRdb on the multiplex PCR reads, gives a single entry per CDR3 protein. The sample includes roughly 570,000 distinct CDR3 sequences, approximately 44% seen only once; the top ten take around 20%. This clonotype was detected many times.

The chain joins TRBV20-1 to TRBJ2-7, with TRBD1 as a possible D gene (6 bases). This receptor was taken from an adult woman with Graves' disease, either hyperthyroidism or ophthalmopathy (not recorded which). Sequences were obtained from peripheral blood or thyroid tissue (not recorded which). This CDR3 is CSASNRDEQYF. Here the CDR3 DNA reads TGCAGTGCTAGTAACAGGGACGAGCAGTACTTC.